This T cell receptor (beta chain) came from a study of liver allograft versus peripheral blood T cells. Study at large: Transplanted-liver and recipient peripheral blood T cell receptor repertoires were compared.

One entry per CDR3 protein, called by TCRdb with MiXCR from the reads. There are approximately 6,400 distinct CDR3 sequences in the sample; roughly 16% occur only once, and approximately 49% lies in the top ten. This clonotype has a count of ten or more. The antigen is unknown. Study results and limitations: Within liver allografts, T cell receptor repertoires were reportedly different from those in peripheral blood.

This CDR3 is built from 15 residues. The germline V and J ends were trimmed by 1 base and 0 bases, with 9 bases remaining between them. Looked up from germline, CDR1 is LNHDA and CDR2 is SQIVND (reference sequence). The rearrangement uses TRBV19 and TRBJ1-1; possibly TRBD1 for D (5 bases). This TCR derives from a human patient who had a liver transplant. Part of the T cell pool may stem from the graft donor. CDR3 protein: CASSIADIVNTEAFF. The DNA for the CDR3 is TGTGCCAGTAGTATAGCGGACATAGTGAACACTGAAGCTTTCTTT.